The rows below give T cell receptor beta chains drawn from one sample of a study of T cells after yellow fever vaccination. TCRdb re-called the 5' RACE reads with MiXCR, one entry per CDR3 protein. The sample contains a few hundred thousand distinct CDR3 sequences, 3.6% of which appear only once. This specimen was PBMCs, taken on the day of the yellow fever booster vaccination. Receptor source: a man aged 18 to 29 who received the YFV17D yellow fever vaccine. Both conserved end residues are part of each CDR3. Size tells how often a clone was seen (once, few, many) or the class of an expanded clone, and some rows leave it out.

v_call: TRBV12-3/TRBV12-4; clone_size: few; j_call: TRBJ1-1; cdr3_aa: CASRPASRDTEAFF
v_call: TRBV5-4; clone_size: NA; j_call: TRBJ2-1; cdr3_aa: CASSLDSSGWNEQFF
v_call: TRBV20-1; clone_size: many; j_call: TRBJ1-1; cdr3_aa: CSAGSRTRAGWVNTEAFF
v_call: TRBV10-3; clone_size: many; j_call: TRBJ2-4; cdr3_aa: CAVHLAKNIQYF
v_call: TRBV7-9; clone_size: many; j_call: TRBJ2-2; cdr3_aa: CASSFLSGVGTGELFF
v_call: TRBV5-1; clone_size: few; j_call: TRBJ2-7; cdr3_aa: CASSAGLVAGDYEQYF
v_call: TRBV18; clone_size: many; j_call: TRBJ2-1; cdr3_aa: CASSPPGLAGGTEQFF
v_call: TRBV12-3/TRBV12-4; clone_size: few; j_call: TRBJ2-7; cdr3_aa: CASSGTVYYEQYF
v_call: TRBV4-2; clone_size: many; j_call: TRBJ2-2; cdr3_aa: CASSTRTGGTGELFF
v_call: TRBV28; clone_size: many; j_call: TRBJ1-1; cdr3_aa: CASSSPLQGYTEAFF
v_call: TRBV7-9; clone_size: NA; j_call: TRBJ2-6; cdr3_aa: CASSDAAGANVLTF
v_call: TRBV20-1; clone_size: few; j_call: TRBJ2-3; cdr3_aa: CSGTSSGDDLNTQYF
v_call: TRBV29-1; clone_size: many; j_call: TRBJ1-1; cdr3_aa: CSVGQNTEAFF
v_call: TRBV12-3/TRBV12-4; clone_size: NA; j_call: TRBJ1-1; cdr3_aa: CASTPASLEAFF
v_call: TRBV9; clone_size: few; j_call: TRBJ2-2; cdr3_aa: CASSVGGSGELFF
v_call: TRBV7-2; clone_size: many; j_call: TRBJ2-3; cdr3_aa: CASSSSGGAADTQYF
v_call: TRBV11-2; clone_size: many; j_call: TRBJ2-5; cdr3_aa: CASSFYPAGETQYF
v_call: TRBV7-2; clone_size: many; j_call: TRBJ2-5; cdr3_aa: CASSLVARGRTYGGQETQYF
v_call: TRBV6-2/TRBV6-3; clone_size: NA; j_call: TRBJ2-1; cdr3_aa: CASRRDFSSSYNEQFF
v_call: TRBV10-3; clone_size: NA; j_call: TRBJ1-1; cdr3_aa: CAISESRTALNTEAFF
v_call: TRBV5-1; clone_size: NA; j_call: TRBJ2-7; cdr3_aa: CASSLVSSGGPYEQYF
v_call: TRBV28; clone_size: many; j_call: TRBJ2-5; cdr3_aa: CASGQSGGGETQYF
v_call: TRBV6-5; clone_size: NA; j_call: TRBJ2-1; cdr3_aa: CASSYGTGLHRNEQFF
v_call: TRBV18; clone_size: few; j_call: TRBJ1-2; cdr3_aa: CASSQLRDTNYGYTF
v_call: TRBV11-2; clone_size: NA; j_call: TRBJ2-1; cdr3_aa: CASSLETLYNEQFF
v_call: TRBV7-2; clone_size: many; j_call: TRBJ2-1; cdr3_aa: CASNQLAGAYNEQFF
v_call: TRBV18; clone_size: few; j_call: TRBJ1-4; cdr3_aa: CASSPRQGRAEKLFF
v_call: TRBV4-3; clone_size: many; j_call: TRBJ2-3; cdr3_aa: CASSQGSGPDTQYF
v_call: TRBV3-1; clone_size: few; j_call: TRBJ2-1; cdr3_aa: CASSQDSFSGGIYNEQFF
v_call: TRBV19; clone_size: NA; j_call: TRBJ1-2; cdr3_aa: CASTTNLKDGAFYGYTF
v_call: TRBV11-2; clone_size: many; j_call: TRBJ2-1; cdr3_aa: CASASSYNEQFF
v_call: TRBV18; clone_size: many; j_call: TRBJ1-3; cdr3_aa: CASSPKGPSGNTIYF
v_call: TRBV5-1; clone_size: few; j_call: TRBJ2-1; cdr3_aa: CASSLVWRAPYNEQFF
v_call: TRBV5-1; clone_size: NA; j_call: TRBJ2-7; cdr3_aa: CASSVQGVEQYF
v_call: TRBV5-4; clone_size: few; j_call: TRBJ2-3; cdr3_aa: CASSLVVGGPTDTQYF
v_call: TRBV7-2; clone_size: many; j_call: TRBJ2-7; cdr3_aa: CASSLSPLGYEQYF
v_call: TRBV11-1; clone_size: few; j_call: TRBJ2-3; cdr3_aa: CASTRQEGDTQYF
v_call: TRBV24-1; clone_size: NA; j_call: TRBJ2-2; cdr3_aa: CATSERGIGELFF
v_call: TRBV7-9; clone_size: many; j_call: TRBJ2-1; cdr3_aa: CASSSPGTDEQFF
v_call: TRBV20-1; clone_size: many; j_call: TRBJ2-2; cdr3_aa: CSAARSGDLSGELFF
v_call: TRBV9; clone_size: NA; j_call: TRBJ2-3; cdr3_aa: CASSRGDVGTDTQYF
v_call: TRBV4-3; clone_size: few; j_call: TRBJ1-2; cdr3_aa: CASSQDGLRAYGYTF
v_call: TRBV7-2; clone_size: many; j_call: TRBJ2-5; cdr3_aa: CASQKVWTSAIETQYF
v_call: TRBV6-2/TRBV6-3; clone_size: many; j_call: TRBJ1-2; cdr3_aa: CASRAQGGYGYTF
v_call: TRBV7-2; clone_size: NA; j_call: TRBJ1-4; cdr3_aa: CASSIRRAEKLFF
v_call: TRBV24-1; clone_size: many; j_call: TRBJ2-1; cdr3_aa: CATSDSPSTLTGEQFF
v_call: TRBV6-5; clone_size: many; j_call: TRBJ2-7; cdr3_aa: CASSYGAGVFLEQYF
v_call: TRBV29-1; clone_size: few; j_call: TRBJ1-2; cdr3_aa: CSVPEGEF
v_call: TRBV4-1; clone_size: many; j_call: TRBJ2-3; cdr3_aa: CASSQVGQLGTQYF
v_call: TRBV5-1; clone_size: many; j_call: TRBJ2-3; cdr3_aa: CASSLLGYSTDTQYF
v_call: TRBV12-3/TRBV12-4; clone_size: NA; j_call: TRBJ1-6; cdr3_aa: CASSYLGDSPLHF
v_call: TRBV4-3; clone_size: many; j_call: TRBJ2-3; cdr3_aa: CASSQDWRGGMNTQYF
v_call: TRBV5-1; clone_size: many; j_call: TRBJ2-4; cdr3_aa: CASSFDGTAQNIQYF
v_call: TRBV6-2/TRBV6-3; clone_size: many; j_call: TRBJ2-2; cdr3_aa: CASSYHGQGAGELFF